Listed below are T cell receptor beta chains from one sample, sequenced in a study of T-cell memory formation after mild COVID-19. TCRdb passed the 5' RACE reads through MiXCR, listing each CDR3 protein once. Among over 350,000 distinct CDR3 sequences listed, more than 20% were seen once. The specimen was PBMCs or a T cell subset sorted from them (not recorded which). The receptors come from an adult woman who had mild COVID-19 (a few samples of this study predate the infection). Cell type and time point are not known. CDR3s include the opening cysteine and the closing phenylalanine or tryptophan. The order of the fields is V gene, J gene, D gene, clone size, CDR3 protein, CDR3 DNA. The D gene is left open where the match is weak. Size is stated for part of the rows, as once, few or many counts, or as a class when the clone is expanded.

v_call: TRBV4-1; j_call: TRBJ1-1; d_call: TRBD1; clone_size: NA; cdr3_aa: CASSQTGQGRNTEAFF; cdr3_nt: TGCGCCAGCAGCCAGACAGGACAGGGGCGGAACACTGAAGCTTTCTTT
v_call: TRBV7-9; j_call: TRBJ2-1; d_call: TRBD1; clone_size: few; cdr3_aa: CASGPDRGIHEQFF; cdr3_nt: TGTGCCAGCGGACCGGACAGGGGGATTCATGAGCAGTTCTTC
v_call: TRBV7-2; j_call: TRBJ1-4; d_call: NA; clone_size: few; cdr3_aa: CASSLDGRPEKLFF; cdr3_nt: TGTGCCAGCAGCTTAGACGGGAGGCCTGAAAAACTGTTTTTT
v_call: TRBV20-1; j_call: TRBJ1-1; d_call: NA; clone_size: NA; cdr3_aa: CSARGSGFMNTEAFF; cdr3_nt: TGCAGTGCTAGGGGATCAGGGTTCATGAACACTGAAGCTTTCTTT
v_call: TRBV12-3/TRBV12-4; j_call: TRBJ1-2; d_call: NA; clone_size: NA; cdr3_aa: CASTGQWSGYTF; cdr3_nt: TGTGCCAGCACCGGGCAGTGGAGTGGCTACACCTTC
v_call: TRBV30; j_call: TRBJ1-2; d_call: NA; clone_size: few; cdr3_aa: CAWSLGPRGYTF; cdr3_nt: TGTGCCTGGAGCCTGGGACCGCGGGGCTACACCTTC
v_call: TRBV18; j_call: TRBJ2-5; d_call: NA; clone_size: few; cdr3_aa: CASSDSNQETQYF; cdr3_nt: TGTGCCAGCTCTGACAGCAACCAAGAGACCCAGTACTTC
v_call: TRBV24-1; j_call: TRBJ2-2; d_call: NA; clone_size: NA; cdr3_aa: CSTSVGQANTGELFF; cdr3_nt: TGTTCCACCAGTGTGGGGCAGGCGAACACCGGGGAGCTGTTTTTT
v_call: TRBV7-9; j_call: TRBJ2-7; d_call: TRBD1; clone_size: few; cdr3_aa: CASVGTGAYEQYF; cdr3_nt: TGTGCCAGCGTAGGGACAGGGGCCTACGAGCAGTACTTC
v_call: TRBV11-2; j_call: TRBJ2-7; d_call: NA; clone_size: NA; cdr3_aa: CASSLDLVSYEQYF; cdr3_nt: TGTGCCAGCAGCTTAGATCTGGTCTCCTACGAGCAGTACTTC
v_call: TRBV4-1; j_call: TRBJ2-7; d_call: NA; clone_size: few; cdr3_aa: CASSPWVGYEQYF; cdr3_nt: TGCGCCAGCAGCCCCTGGGTGGGCTACGAGCAGTACTTC
v_call: TRBV3-1; j_call: TRBJ2-7; d_call: NA; clone_size: few; cdr3_aa: CASSQAVSSVTYEQYF; cdr3_nt: TGTGCCAGCAGCCAAGCGGTGTCTAGCGTTACGTACGAGCAGTACTTC
v_call: TRBV11-2; j_call: TRBJ1-5; d_call: TRBD1; clone_size: NA; cdr3_aa: CASSENGQGVSNQPQHF; cdr3_nt: TGTGCCAGCAGCGAGAACGGACAGGGAGTTAGCAATCAGCCCCAGCATTTT
v_call: TRBV11-2; j_call: TRBJ2-7; d_call: NA; clone_size: NA; cdr3_aa: CASSSNRGGEQYF; cdr3_nt: TGTGCCAGCAGCTCGAACAGGGGAGGCGAGCAGTACTTC
v_call: TRBV12-3/TRBV12-4; j_call: TRBJ2-7; d_call: NA; clone_size: few; cdr3_aa: CASSLGAGLREQYF; cdr3_nt: TGTGCCAGCAGTTTAGGGGCCGGTTTGAGGGAGCAGTACTTC
v_call: TRBV4-3; j_call: TRBJ1-2; d_call: NA; clone_size: NA; cdr3_aa: CASSQDPVQRFYGYTF; cdr3_nt: TGCGCCAGCAGCCAAGACCCGGTTCAGAGATTCTATGGCTACACCTTC
v_call: TRBV7-9; j_call: TRBJ2-2; d_call: NA; clone_size: many; cdr3_aa: CASSPGGELFF; cdr3_nt: TGTGCCAGCAGCCCGGGCGGGGAGCTGTTTTTT
v_call: TRBV5-1; j_call: TRBJ2-5; d_call: NA; clone_size: few; cdr3_aa: CASSPDETQYF; cdr3_nt: TGCGCCAGCAGCCCCGATGAGACCCAGTACTTC
v_call: TRBV10-3; j_call: TRBJ1-5; d_call: TRBD1; clone_size: NA; cdr3_aa: CAISEGDSGNQPQHF; cdr3_nt: TGTGCCATCAGTGAAGGGGACAGCGGCAATCAGCCCCAGCATTTT
v_call: TRBV4-1; j_call: TRBJ1-1; d_call: NA; clone_size: NA; cdr3_aa: CASSQDGQGRPEAFF; cdr3_nt: TGCGCCAGCAGCCAAGATGGGCAGGGGAGGCCTGAAGCTTTCTTT
v_call: TRBV20-1; j_call: TRBJ1-2; d_call: TRBD1; clone_size: NA; cdr3_aa: CSAREQGEYGYTF; cdr3_nt: TGCAGTGCTAGAGAGCAGGGGGAATATGGCTACACCTTC
v_call: TRBV12-3/TRBV12-4; j_call: TRBJ2-1; d_call: TRBD1; clone_size: NA; cdr3_aa: CASSLNTGAVNEQFF; cdr3_nt: TGTGCCAGCAGTTTAAATACAGGGGCGGTCAATGAGCAGTTCTTC
v_call: TRBV12-3/TRBV12-4; j_call: TRBJ2-7; d_call: TRBD1; clone_size: NA; cdr3_aa: CASSLSVPPPRGRELQTSYEQYF; cdr3_nt: TGTGCCAGCAGTTTATCGGTCCCCCCCCCAAGGGGGCGAGAATTACAGACCTCCTACGAGCAGTACTTC
v_call: TRBV5-1; j_call: TRBJ1-1; d_call: NA; clone_size: many; cdr3_aa: CASSLGSQGNTEAFF; cdr3_nt: TGCGCCAGCAGCTTGGGATCTCAGGGGAACACTGAAGCTTTCTTT
v_call: TRBV13; j_call: TRBJ2-5; d_call: NA; clone_size: NA; cdr3_aa: CASSGEETQYF; cdr3_nt: TGTGCCAGCAGCGGCGAAGAGACCCAGTACTTC
v_call: TRBV7-9; j_call: TRBJ2-5; d_call: NA; clone_size: few; cdr3_aa: CASSPAGRYQETQYF; cdr3_nt: TGTGCCAGCAGCCCCGCAGGACGGTACCAAGAGACCCAGTACTTC
v_call: TRBV6-6; j_call: TRBJ2-7; d_call: TRBD2; clone_size: NA; cdr3_aa: CASSPPGTRAHEQYF; cdr3_nt: TGTGCCAGCAGTCCCCCCGGGACTAGGGCCCACGAGCAGTACTTC
v_call: TRBV27; j_call: TRBJ1-1; d_call: NA; clone_size: few; cdr3_aa: CASSLSEPSVTEAFF; cdr3_nt: TGTGCCAGCAGTTTATCGGAACCTTCAGTCACTGAAGCTTTCTTT
v_call: TRBV15; j_call: TRBJ2-5; d_call: NA; clone_size: NA; cdr3_aa: CATSRRQATGQETQYF; cdr3_nt: TGTGCCACCAGCAGGAGACAGGCCACCGGCCAAGAGACCCAGTACTTC
v_call: TRBV10-3; j_call: TRBJ2-3; d_call: NA; clone_size: NA; cdr3_aa: CAATSSTDTQYF; cdr3_nt: TGTGCCGCCACGAGTAGCACAGATACGCAGTATTTT
v_call: TRBV6-5; j_call: TRBJ2-3; d_call: NA; clone_size: few; cdr3_aa: CASSSQFRDSTDTQYF; cdr3_nt: TGTGCCAGCAGTTCCCAGTTCAGAGATAGCACAGATACGCAGTATTTT
v_call: TRBV19; j_call: TRBJ1-1; d_call: TRBD1; clone_size: NA; cdr3_aa: CASDNAYRGPNTEAFF; cdr3_nt: TGTGCCAGCGATAACGCCTACAGGGGCCCGAACACTGAAGCTTTCTTT
v_call: TRBV20-1; j_call: TRBJ2-3; d_call: NA; clone_size: few; cdr3_aa: CSARDFTDTQYF; cdr3_nt: TGCAGTGCTAGGGACTTCACAGATACGCAGTATTTT